Described below is a single TCR beta chain sequence and its context. The antigen remains undetermined. This specimen comes from a study of graft-versus-host responses after intestinal transplantation. Study as a whole: Recipients underwent multivisceral, liver-intestinal, or isolated intestinal transplants. Recipients uniformly received anti-thymocyte globulin induction, followed by tacrolimus and steroids for two to four years.

Assay: immunoSEQ multiplex PCR; the TCRdb copy retains only in-frame clones and omits some. Of over 9,000 clones listed, about four fifths were seen once; the top ten hold 20% to 25%. The CDR3 has 13 residues. Trimming shortened V by 8 bases and J by 6 bases, and 13 bases separated the two germline ends. The germline gives CDR1 MNHEY, CDR2 SMNVEV (reference sequence). Intraepithelial plus lamina propria lymphocytes were released by processing graft tissue. Regarding the study as a whole: The recipient marrow held GvH clones, and some of them showed up first in ileum or blood.

The chain carries TRBV27 and TRBJ2-2; D perhaps matches TRBD1 (7 bases). The receptor was derived from a human patient who received an intestinal transplant, so some T cells may come from the graft donor. Sequencing was performed on ileum tissue, taken about 470 days after intestinal transplantation. In DNA form, the CDR3 reads TGTGCCAGCCAGGGGGGCCAATCCGGGGAGCTGTTTTTT. Protein: CASQGGQSGELFF.